The clone carrying this T cell receptor beta chain was seen at least ten times. For repertoire sequencing, the TCR beta CDR3 regions were amplified from RNA transcripts. An initial RT-PCR round employing HTBI primers preceded a second-round multiplex PCR. TCRdb passed the multiplex PCR reads through MiXCR, listing each CDR3 protein once. The data show a few hundred thousand distinct CDR3 sequences, roughly 15% seen once. Absence of ophthalmopathy within 18 months of follow-up defined stable hyperthyroidism. Orbital computed tomography, together with clinical symptoms, serum thyroxine, TRAb and thyroid ultrasound, was used for diagnosis. This entry belongs to a study of Graves' ophthalmopathy and Graves' hyperthyroidism. CDR1 and CDR2 from the germline V gene are LGHNA and YNFKEQ. Trimming took 0 bases from V and 1 from J, leaving 7 bases between them. CDR3 size: 14 residues.

This sequence originates from an adult woman with stable Graves' hyperthyroidism. The chain carries TRBV4-2 and TRBJ2-7; D not certain. Source material: peripheral blood. CDR3 DNA: TGTGCCAGCAGCCAAGATCGGGCTTCCTACGAGCAGTACTTC. This translates into CASSQDRASYEQYF.